This paragraph reports one T cell receptor (beta chain). The CDR3 runs to 13 residues. The V and J ends lost 0 bases and 4 bases respectively, with 6 bases between them. Germline V gives CDR1 SNHLY, CDR2 FYNNEI. Data came from immunoSEQ multiplex PCR; TCRdb stores just in-frame clones and leaves some out. The sample has 200,000 to 300,000 clones, about 79% seen once. These data come from a study of blood T cell repertoires in COVID-19. Study-level background: Sites across the United States, Italy and Spain contributed samples from acute and convalescent COVID-19. T cells, B-cell-depleted T cells, or PBMCs supplied cDNA or gDNA.

This sequence originates from a woman at least 80 years old with acute or convalescent COVID-19. V gene TRBV2 combines with J gene TRBJ1-2; D not certain. The sequenced material came from peripheral blood. For the CDR3, the DNA is TGTGCCAGCAGTGAAGCGAACAGCTATGGCTACACCTTC. The encoded protein is CASSEANSYGYTF. The full variable domain, its missing parts supplied by reference TRBV2 and TRBJ1-2, is EPEVTQTPSHQVTQMGQEVILRCVPISNHLYFYWYRQILGQKVEFLVSFYNNEISEKSEIFDDQFSVERPDGSNFTLKIRSTKLEDSAMYFCASSEANSYGYTFGSGTRLTVV.